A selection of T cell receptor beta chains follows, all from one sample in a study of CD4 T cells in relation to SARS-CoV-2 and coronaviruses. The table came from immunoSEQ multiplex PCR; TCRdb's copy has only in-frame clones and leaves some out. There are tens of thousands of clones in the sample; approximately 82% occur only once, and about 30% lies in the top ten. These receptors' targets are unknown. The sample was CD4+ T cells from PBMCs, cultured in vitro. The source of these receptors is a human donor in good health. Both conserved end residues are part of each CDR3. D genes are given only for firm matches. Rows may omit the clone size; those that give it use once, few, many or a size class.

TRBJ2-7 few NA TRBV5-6 CASSLPLGSSYEQYF TGTGCCAGCAGCTTGCCATTAGGCAGCTCCTACGAGCAGTACTTC
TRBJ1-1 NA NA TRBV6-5 CASSPQGNRATEAFF TGTGCCAGCAGTCCTCAGGGAAACAGGGCGACTGAAGCTTTCTTT
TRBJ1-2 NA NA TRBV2 CASSAGGGFGGYTF TGTGCCAGCAGTGCCGGGGGAGGGTTCGGTGGCTACACCTTC
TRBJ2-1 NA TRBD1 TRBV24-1 CATSDYSGTVYNEQFF TGTGCCACCAGTGACTATTCCGGGACAGTCTACAATGAGCAGTTCTTC
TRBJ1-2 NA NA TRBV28 CASSLSYGYTF TGTGCCAGCAGTTTATCCTATGGCTACACCTTC
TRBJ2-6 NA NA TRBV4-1 CASRDNTGANVLTF TGCGCCAGCAGGGACAATACAGGGGCCAACGTCCTGACTTTC
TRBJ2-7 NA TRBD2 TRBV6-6 CASNLAGKDEQYF TGTGCCAGCAACTTAGCGGGAAAGGACGAGCAGTACTTC
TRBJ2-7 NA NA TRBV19 CASRSGYEQYF TGTGCCAGCAGATCAGGGTACGAGCAGTACTTC
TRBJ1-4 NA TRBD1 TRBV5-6 CASSLALTGGTEKLFF TGTGCCAGCAGCTTGGCGTTAACAGGGGGTACTGAAAAACTGTTTTTT
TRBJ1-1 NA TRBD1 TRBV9 CASSVGLGQGATEAFF TGTGCCAGCAGCGTAGGCTTGGGACAGGGGGCCACTGAAGCTTTCTTT
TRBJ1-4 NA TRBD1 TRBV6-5 CASSLSGTGDEKLFF TGTGCCAGCAGTTTGAGTGGGACAGGGGATGAAAAACTGTTTTTT
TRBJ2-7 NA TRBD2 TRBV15 CATSRDWSGIPSEQYF TGTGCCACCAGCAGAGATTGGAGCGGGATCCCTTCCGAGCAGTACTTC
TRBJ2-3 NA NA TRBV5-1 CASSVGGDTQYF TGCGCCAGCAGCGTTGGAGGAGATACGCAGTATTTT
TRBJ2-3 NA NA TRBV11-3 CASSLGRRSVSTDTQYF TGTGCCAGCAGCTTAGGTCGCAGGTCCGTTAGCACAGATACGCAGTATTTT
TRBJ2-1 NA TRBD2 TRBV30 CASTASGGYNEQFF TGTGCCTCTACCGCTAGCGGGGGATACAATGAGCAGTTCTTC
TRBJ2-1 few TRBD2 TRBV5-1 CASSLGTSGSVLSEQFF TGCGCCAGCAGCTTGGGGACTAGCGGGAGTGTTTTGAGTGAGCAGTTCTTC
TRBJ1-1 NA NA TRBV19 CASSTGPLGRAFF TGTGCCAGTAGTACCGGGCCCCTCGGGAGAGCTTTCTTT
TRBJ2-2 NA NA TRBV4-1 CASSQAQGSGELFF TGCGCCAGCAGCCAAGCACAGGGATCCGGGGAGCTGTTTTTT
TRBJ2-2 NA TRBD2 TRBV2 CASSGSSGRGELFF TGTGCCAGCAGTGGATCTAGCGGGAGGGGGGAGCTGTTTTTT
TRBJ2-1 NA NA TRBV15 CATSRDPHREQFF TGTGCCACCAGCAGAGATCCCCACCGTGAGCAGTTCTTC
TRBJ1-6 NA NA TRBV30 CAWSGSRANSPLHF TGTGCCTGGAGTGGGTCAAGGGCCAATTCACCCCTCCACTTT
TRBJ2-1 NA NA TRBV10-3 CAISSTYNEQFF TGTGCCATCAGTTCTACCTACAATGAGCAGTTCTTC
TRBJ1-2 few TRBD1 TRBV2 CASRPGTGKGYTF TGTGCCAGCAGACCCGGGACAGGGAAGGGCTACACCTTC
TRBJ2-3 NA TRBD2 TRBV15 CATKSGSIGTDTQYF TGTGCCACCAAGAGCGGGAGTATTGGCACAGATACGCAGTATTTT
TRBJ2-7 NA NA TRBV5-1 CASSLEPGGRPSYEQYF TGCGCCAGCAGCTTGGAGCCGGGCGGCAGGCCTTCCTACGAGCAGTACTTC
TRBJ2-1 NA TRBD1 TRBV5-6 CASSSSRINRGRLGNEQFF TGTGCCAGCAGCAGTAGCCGAATAAACAGGGGGCGTCTGGGCAATGAGCAGTTCTTC
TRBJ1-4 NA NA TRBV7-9 CASSRDGEKLFF TGTGCCAGCAGTAGGGACGGCGAAAAACTGTTTTTT
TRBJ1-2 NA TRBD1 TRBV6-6 CASSATGPGYGYTF TGTGCCAGCAGTGCGACAGGGCCTGGCTATGGCTACACCTTC
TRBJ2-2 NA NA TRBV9 CASSVGVAGELFF TGTGCCAGCAGCGTCGGCGTCGCCGGGGAGCTGTTTTTT
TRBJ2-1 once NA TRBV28 CASSLLARHNEQFF TGTGCCAGCAGTTTATTGGCCCGACACAATGAGCAGTTCTTC
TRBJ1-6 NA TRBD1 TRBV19 CASSTTQGVNSPLHF TGTGCCAGTAGTACGACACAGGGGGTGAATTCACCCCTCCACTTT
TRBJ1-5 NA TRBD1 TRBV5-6 CASSRTGLGNYQPQHF TGTGCCAGCAGCAGGACAGGCCTAGGGAATTATCAGCCCCAGCATTTT
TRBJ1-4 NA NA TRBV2 CASSEAGTGNEKLFF TGTGCCAGCAGTGAAGCCGGGACGGGGAATGAAAAACTGTTTTTT
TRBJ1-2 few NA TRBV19 CASSPTDNYGYTF TGTGCCAGTAGCCCGACAGATAACTATGGCTACACCTTC
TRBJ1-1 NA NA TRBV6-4 CASRLTENTEAFF TGTGCCAGCCGACTGACGGAGAACACTGAAGCTTTCTTT
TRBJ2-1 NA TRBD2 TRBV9 CASSVNPGLDVYNEQFF TGTGCCAGCAGCGTCAACCCTGGACTAGATGTTTACAATGAGCAGTTCTTC
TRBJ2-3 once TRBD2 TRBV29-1 CSVAQLAGGTDTQYF TGCAGCGTCGCCCAACTAGCGGGAGGGACAGATACGCAGTATTTT